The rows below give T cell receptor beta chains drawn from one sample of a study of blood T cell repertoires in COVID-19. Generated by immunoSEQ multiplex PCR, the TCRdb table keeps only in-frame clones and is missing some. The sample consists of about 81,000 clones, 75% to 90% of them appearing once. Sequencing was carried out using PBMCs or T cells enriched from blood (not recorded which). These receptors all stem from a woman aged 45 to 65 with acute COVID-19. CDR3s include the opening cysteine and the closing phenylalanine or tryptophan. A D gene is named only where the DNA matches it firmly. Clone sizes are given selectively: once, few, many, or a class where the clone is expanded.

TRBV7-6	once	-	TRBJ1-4	TGTGCCAGCTCGGTCCAGGGGTCGGGAAAACTGTTTTTT	CASSVQGSGKLFF
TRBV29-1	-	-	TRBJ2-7	TGCAGCGTTGGCCTACTAGCTAGCGAGTACGAGCAGTACTTC	CSVGLLASEYEQYF
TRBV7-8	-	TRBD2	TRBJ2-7	TGTGCCAGCAGCCTGTTTTCTTCGCTAGCGGACCAGGGAGAGCAGTACTTC	CASSLFSSLADQGEQYF
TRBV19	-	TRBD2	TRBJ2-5	TGTGCCAGTAGTATAAATTCGGGGGGCCAAGAGACCCAGTACTTC	CASSINSGGQETQYF
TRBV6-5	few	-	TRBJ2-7	TGTGCCAGCAGGGGCGGGACAGCATCCTCCTACGAGCAGTACTTC	CASRGGTASSYEQYF
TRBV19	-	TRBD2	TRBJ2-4	TGTGCCAGTAGTATAGATGGTAGCGGGAGTGCCACTGCCAAAAACATTCAGTACTTC	CASSIDGSGSATAKNIQYF
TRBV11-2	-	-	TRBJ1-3	TGTGCCAGCAGCTTAGAAAGACGGAGCTCTGGAAACACCATATATTTT	CASSLERRSSGNTIYF
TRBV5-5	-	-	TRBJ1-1	TGTGCCAGCAGCACCGACATGATGAACACTGAAGCTTTCTTT	CASSTDMMNTEAFF
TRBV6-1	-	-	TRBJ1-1	TGTGCCAGCAGTGAAGTTGGTAGGGGATCGCTTGAAGCTTTCTTT	CASSEVGRGSLEAFF
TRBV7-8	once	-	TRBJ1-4	TGTGCCAGCAGCTTAGCTGGGGGCGTGGGTAATGAAAAACTGTTTTTT	CASSLAGGVGNEKLFF
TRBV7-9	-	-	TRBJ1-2	TGTGCCAGCAGCTTTGACGATCAGGCTAACTATGGCTACACCTTC	CASSFDDQANYGYTF
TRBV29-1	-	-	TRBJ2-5	TGCAGCGCAGGACACCGCCAAGAGACCCAGTACTTC	CSAGHRQETQYF
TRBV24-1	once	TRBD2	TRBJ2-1	TGTGCCACCAGTGACCCGACTAGCGGGAGGGCCTTTGAGCAGTTCTTC	CATSDPTSGRAFEQFF
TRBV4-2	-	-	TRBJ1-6	TGTGCCAGCAGCCAGGAGGAGGCTCTGGGTTCACCCCTCCACTTT	CASSQEEALGSPLHF
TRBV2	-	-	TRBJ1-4	TGTGCCAGCAGTGAAGGGGAGACGGCTAATGAAAAACTGTTTTTT	CASSEGETANEKLFF
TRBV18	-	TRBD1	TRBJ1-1	TGTGCCAGCTCACCTACAGGGGGGAACACTGAAGCTTTCTTT	CASSPTGGNTEAFF
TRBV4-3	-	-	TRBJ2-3	TGCGCCAGCAGCCAAATCTGGGCGGGAAGCACAGATACGCAGTATTTT	CASSQIWAGSTDTQYF
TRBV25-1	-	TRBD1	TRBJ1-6	TGTGCCAGCATACAGACAGGGAATTCACCCCTCCACTTT	CASIQTGNSPLHF
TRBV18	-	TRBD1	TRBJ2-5	TGTGCCAGCTCAGCCACCGGGACAGGCCAAGAGACCCAGTACTTC	CASSATGTGQETQYF
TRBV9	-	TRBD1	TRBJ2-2	TGTGCCAGCAGCGCGGGACAGGGGAGCACCGGGGAGCTGTTTTTT	CASSAGQGSTGELFF
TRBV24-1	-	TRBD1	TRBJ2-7	TGTGCCACCAGTGATTCCGGGACAGGGACCTACGAGCAGTACTTC	CATSDSGTGTYEQYF
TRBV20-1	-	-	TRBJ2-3	TGCAGTGCTAGTAGCGGCGCCACAGATACGCAGTATTTT	CSASSGATDTQYF
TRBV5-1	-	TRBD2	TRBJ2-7	TGCGCCAGCAGCTCATCGGGAGGGCCCTTCTACGAGCAGTACTTC	CASSSSGGPFYEQYF
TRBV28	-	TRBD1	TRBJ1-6	TGTGCCAGCAGTACAGGGGGCGCCTATAATTCACCCCTCCACTTT	CASSTGGAYNSPLHF
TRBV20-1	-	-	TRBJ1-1	TGCAGTGCCCTCTACAACACTGAAGCTTTCTTT	CSALYNTEAFF
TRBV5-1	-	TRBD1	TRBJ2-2	TGCGCCAGCCTCCCGACCGGGACAGGTCGGACCGGGGAGCTGTTTTTT	CASLPTGTGRTGELFF
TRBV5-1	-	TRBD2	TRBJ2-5	TGCGCCAGCAGCTTGGAGGTAGCGGGAAATATCGAGACCCAGTACTTC	CASSLEVAGNIETQYF
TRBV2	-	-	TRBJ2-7	TGTGCCAGCAGGGCCTCCGGGACACTGGGCGACGAGCAGTACTTC	CASRASGTLGDEQYF
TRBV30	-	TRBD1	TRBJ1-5	TGTGCCTGGAGACGATCCGGGACAGGGGACGATCAGCCCCAGCATTTT	CAWRRSGTGDDQPQHF
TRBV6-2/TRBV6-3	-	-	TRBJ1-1	TGTGCCAGCAGTCCCCAAAATACTGAAGCTTTCTTT	CASSPQNTEAFF
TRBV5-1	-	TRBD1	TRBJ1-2	TGCGCCAGCAGCTTGACCGGACAGGACTTCTATGGCTACACCTTC	CASSLTGQDFYGYTF
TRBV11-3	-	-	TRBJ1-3	TGTGCCAGCAGCTTAAGGGACACTGGAAACACCATATATTTT	CASSLRDTGNTIYF
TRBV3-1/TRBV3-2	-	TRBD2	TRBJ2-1	TGTGCCAGCAGCCGACTAGCGGGAGGGGGGAATGAGCAGTTCTTC	CASSRLAGGGNEQFF
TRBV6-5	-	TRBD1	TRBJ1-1	TGTGCCAGCAGTTACTCGGGTCTGACAGGGGCGACTGAAGCTTTCTTT	CASSYSGLTGATEAFF
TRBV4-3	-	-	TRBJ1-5	TGCGCCAGCAGCCAAGATGGTCACGGGAGCAATCAGCCCCAGCATTTT	CASSQDGHGSNQPQHF